The 12 T cell receptor beta chains below were found in one sample sequenced in a study of blood T cell repertoires in COVID-19. The data were produced by immunoSEQ multiplex PCR, yet TCRdb's version contains in-frame clones alone and is incomplete. Of around 60,000 clones in the sample, approximately 86% were seen once. The source material was peripheral blood. Receptors were obtained from a human donor in a cohort sampled during active COVID-19.

V is TRBV4-1 and J is TRBJ2-4; 9 positions match TRBD1. The CDR3 is made up of 18 amino acids. Germline CDR1 reads MGHRA; CDR2 reads YSYEKL. The V segment lost 0 bases and the J segment 3 bases; nucleotides outside the gene matches: 9. The DNA of the CDR3 is TGCGCCAGCAGCCAAGAGAGGGGAGGACAGGGGCGCAAAAACATTCAGTACTTC. Its translation: CASSQERGGQGRKNIQYF.

J is TRBJ2-7 and V is TRBV30; D uncertain. The CDR3 runs to 11 residues. Germline V gene lookup returns CDR1 GTSNPN and CDR2 SVGIG (reference sequence). V dropped 3 bases and J dropped 6 bases, with 9 bases sitting between them. CDR3 loop: CAWSARSEQYF. CDR3 nucleotide sequence: TGTGCCTGGAGCGCCAGATCCGAGCAGTACTTC.

The rearrangement joins TRBV6-5 to TRBJ2-7; D uncertain. CDR3 length equals 11 residues. V was trimmed by 6 bases and J by 6 bases, leaving 9 bases between them. Germline-derived CDR1 and CDR2 are MNHEY and SVGAGI. CDR3 sequence: CASSRTSEQYF. Written as DNA, the CDR3 is TGTGCCAGCAGCCGAACTTCCGAGCAGTACTTC.

The chain is built from TRBV24-1 and TRBJ2-7; maybe TRBD2 (5 bases). The CDR3 has 13 residues. Trimming took 2 bases from V and 6 from J, leaving 10 bases between them. Germline loops: CDR1 KGHDR, CDR2 SFDVKD. DNA for the CDR3: TGTGCCACCAGTGATTCCGGACTGGCCGAGCAGTACTTC. Its translation is CATSDSGLAEQYF.

The chain has TRBV14 and TRBJ2-7; TRBD2 agrees at 13 bases. V was clipped by 3 bases and J by 3 bases; unmatched bases: 5. Germline CDR1 and CDR2: SGHDN and FVKESK. This CDR3 region has 16 residues. This CDR3 is CASSQQTSGRIYEQYF. The CDR3 nucleotides read TGTGCCAGCAGCCAGCAGACTAGCGGGAGGATCTACGAGCAGTACTTC.

V usage is TRBV7-9 and J usage is TRBJ2-7, with TRBD2 matching over 10 bases. The CDR3 covers 14 residues. V lost 4 bases and J lost 4; bases outside the gene matches: 4. Germline lookup yields CDR1 SEHNR and CDR2 FQNEAQ (reference sequence). The CDR3 DNA sequence: TGTGCCAGCAGCTCATGGACTAGCGGTTACGAGCAGTACTTC. Residues: CASSSWTSGYEQYF.

The chain joins TRBV7-2 to TRBJ1-6; D is unclear. Germline values: CDR1 SGHTA, CDR2 FQGNSA. The V and J ends lost 7 bases and 3 bases respectively, with 13 bases between them. The CDR3 is 15 amino acids. CDR3 protein: CASTLRRDYNSPLHF. The CDR3 nucleotides read TGTGCCAGCACCCTGAGGCGGGACTATAATTCACCCCTCCACTTT.

The chain links TRBV27 to TRBJ2-1, with 9 positions matching TRBD2. The V gene end was trimmed by 6 bases and the J gene end by 2 bases; junction bases not matched to a gene: 2. There are 14 residues in the CDR3. The germline V gene encodes CDR1 MNHEY and CDR2 SMNVEV (reference sequence). The chain's CDR3 is CASRRLAAYNEQFF. The DNA of the CDR3 is TGTGCCAGCAGGAGACTAGCGGCCTACAATGAGCAGTTCTTC.

This chain uses TRBV9 with TRBJ1-2; a weak D match, TRBD1 (5 bases). Trimming pared 0 bases from V and 4 bases from J, leaving 10 bases between. This CDR3 region has 14 residues. CDR1 is SGDLS, CDR2 YYNGEE, per germline. DNA of the CDR3: TGTGCCAGCAGCGTAGAGGGGACTTCCTATGGCTACACCTTC. Protein product: CASSVEGTSYGYTF.

The rearrangement links TRBV27 to TRBJ2-7; D is perhaps TRBD1 (6 bases). The CDR3 consists of 18 residues. Germline loops: CDR1 MNHEY, CDR2 SMNVEV (reference sequence). The V end lost 2 bases, the J end lost 2 bases, and 22 bases lay between the germline ends. The CDR3 DNA sequence: TGTGCCAGCAGTTTAAAGCCCCATCGAACCTGGGACACCTACGAGCAGTACTTC. Protein product: CASSLKPHRTWDTYEQYF.

The chain carries TRBV11-2 and TRBJ2-1; the match to TRBD1 covers 7 bases. After removal of 1 base from V and 2 bases from J, the junction contained 8 bases not matched to a gene. Germline V gives CDR1 SGHAT, CDR2 FQNNGV. This CDR3 is 17 amino acids long. CDR3 sequence reads: CASSLALAGGPYNEQFF. CDR3 bases: TGTGCCAGCAGCTTAGCATTGGCAGGGGGACCCTACAATGAGCAGTTCTTC.

This clone was seen once. The chain has TRBV5-4 and TRBJ2-4, with a weak D call TRBD2 (5 bases). Trimming left V 4 bases short and J 3 bases short, with 8 bases between. The length of the CDR3 is 13 residues. The germline V gene has CDR1 SGHNT and CDR2 YYREEE (reference sequence). The CDR3 sequence is CASSPGNKNIQYF. The DNA of the CDR3 is TGTGCCAGCAGCCCGGGGAACAAAAACATTCAGTACTTC.